Shown below are 8 T cell receptor beta chains from a single sample sequenced in a study of blood T cell repertoires in COVID-19. TCRdb's copy holds only in-frame clones and misses some; the assay was immunoSEQ multiplex PCR. Of 39,000 or so clones in the sample, around 81% were seen once. The material sequenced was peripheral blood. Receptors originate from a man in his forties with active or convalescent COVID-19.

The genes are TRBV9 and TRBJ2-3, with 8 bases identical to TRBD2. CDR1 SGDLS and CDR2 YYNGEE come from the germline V gene. CDR3 length: 17 residues. J was trimmed by 6 bases and V by 3 bases; bases with no gene match: 15. CDR3 in amino acids: CASSARLVAGTLDTQYF. The CDR3 nucleotides read TGTGCCAGCAGCGCCCGCCTGGTAGCGGGGACCTTGGATACGCAGTATTTT.

This clone was seen repeatedly, ten times or more. The V gene is TRBV5-6, the J gene TRBJ2-1; possible D gene TRBD2, 6 bases. V lost 3 bases and J lost 4, with 14 bases in between. Germline CDR1 and CDR2: SGHDT and YYEEEE. The CDR3 sequence is 15 residues long. The CDR3 DNA follows: TGTGCCAGCAGCTCCTTCCGGGCGGGGTACAATGAGCAGTTCTTC. This translates into CASSSFRAGYNEQFF.

This chain joins TRBV10-3 and TRBJ1-3, with D uncertain. V was clipped by 10 bases and J by 4 bases, with 8 bases between them. Germline loops: CDR1 ENHRY, CDR2 SYGVKD. The CDR3 loop spans 11 amino acids. CDR3 nucleotides: TGTGCCACCCAGTTCGGAAACACCATATATTTT. Its translation is CATQFGNTIYF.

The V gene is TRBV5-1, the J gene TRBJ1-2; possible D gene TRBD1, 6 bases. CDR3 size: 14 residues. With 0 bases removed from V and 4 bases from J, the gap between germline ends came to 10 bases. Germline V gives CDR1 SGHRS, CDR2 YFSETQ. As DNA, the CDR3 is TGCGCCAGCAGCTTGGCGGACAGTAGCTATGGCTACACCTTC. It translates to CASSLADSSYGYTF. The entire variable domain, with the rest obtained from reference TRBV5-1 and TRBJ1-2, is as follows: KAGVTQTPRYLIKTRGQQVTLSCSPISGHRSVSWYQQTPGQGLQFLFEYFSETQRNKGNFPGRFSGRQFSNSRSEMNVSTLELGDSALYLCASSLADSSYGYTFGSGTRLTVV.

This clone occurred a few times. This chain links TRBV9 with TRBJ1-5; D call uncertain. The CDR3 totals 14 residues. Germline loops: CDR1 SGDLS, CDR2 YYNGEE. Trimming removed 0 bases from V and 9 bases from J, with 13 bases in between. CDR3 in DNA: TGTGCCAGCAGCGTAGGCCAGGACTTTAGGCCCCAGCATTTT. It encodes CASSVGQDFRPQHF.

The genes are TRBV3-1 (or the pseudogene TRBV3-2) and TRBJ2-3; tentative D call: TRBD1 (6 bases). V was trimmed by 4 bases and J by 2 bases, leaving 13 bases between them. The CDR3 is 15 amino acids. Looked up from germline, CDR1 is LGHDT and CDR2 is YNNKEL (reference sequence). DNA of the CDR3: TGTGCCAGCAGCCGACTTGGGGGCGACACAGATACGCAGTATTTT. It specifies CASSRLGGDTDTQYF.

The chain has TRBV5-1 and TRBJ2-7, with TRBD2 matching 9 bases. This CDR3 has 18 amino acids. CDR1 and CDR2 (germline): SGHRS, YFSETQ. J lost 1 base, V lost 1 base, and 12 bases had no gene match. CDR3 residues: CASSLRSILAGRSYEQYF. The CDR3 coding sequence is TGCGCCAGCAGCTTGAGGTCGATCCTAGCGGGAAGGTCCTACGAGCAGTACTTC.

This clone was observed a handful of times. The junction departs from the called germline gene at one end, perhaps through a read error. The chain employs TRBV5-8 and TRBJ1-1, with D possibly TRBD1 on 5 matching bases. Germline loops: CDR1 SGHTS, CDR2 YDEGEE. The CDR3 is 10 residues long. The CDR3 bases are TGTGCCAGCAGCTTGTTAAGGGGCGTCTTT. Encoded protein: CASSLLRGVF.